The source of this T cell receptor (beta chain) is a study of blood T cell repertoires in COVID-19. TCRdb's copy holds only in-frame clones and misses some; the assay was immunoSEQ multiplex PCR. Altogether about 70,000 clones are present, 75% to 90% being singletons, with the ten largest covering roughly 18%. The TCR was taken from a man aged 70 or older who had recovered from COVID-19. Material for sequencing was peripheral blood.

CDR3 DNA sequence: TGTGCCAGCAGCCCCCGGGTAGGTCGGAATGAGCAGTTCTTC. Its protein product is CASSPRVGRNEQFF. The genes are TRBV7-2 and TRBJ2-1; D gene unclear. The V gene's germline CDR1 is SGHTA and CDR2 FQGNSA. Trimming left V 5 bases short and J 7 bases short, with 15 bases between. The CDR3 spans 14 residues.